These 25 T cell receptor beta chains were sequenced from one sample in a study of cytomegalovirus exposure and HLA in healthy donors. In the PCR, 60 Vbeta and 13 Jbeta primers were used. This table comes from immunoSEQ multiplex PCR, and its TCRdb copy is limited to in-frame clones, with some not included. Of 150,000 to 200,000 clones in the sample, 78% were seen once. The sample taken for sequencing was PBMCs. These receptors were taken from a female donor in good health and CMV-seronegative.

Points on this clone: An end of the junction differs from the germline gene, which may be a read error. Here the CDR3 DNA reads TGTTCCAGCAGCTTAGTCCGGGACAGCACAACCACAGATACGCAGTATTTT. It specifies CSSSLVRDSTTTDTQYF. The chain joins TRBV7-9 to TRBJ2-3; 7 nucleotides line up with TRBD1. The germline V gene has CDR1 SEHNR and CDR2 FQNEAQ (reference sequence). The CDR3 loop spans 17 amino acids.

The V and J genes are TRBV4-1 and TRBJ1-5, with 8 positions matching TRBD1. V shed 0 bases and J 2 bases; nucleotides not matched to a gene: 6. The CDR3 consists of 17 residues. CDR1 and CDR2 from the germline V gene are MGHRA and YSYEKL. The CDR3 loop reads CASSQDGQGARNQPQHF. The CDR3 DNA sequence: TGCGCCAGCAGCCAAGATGGGCAGGGGGCTCGCAATCAGCCCCAGCATTTT.

This clone was observed once. This sequence joins TRBV18 and TRBJ1-6, with TRBD1 identical over 10 bases. This CDR3 has 15 residues. The germline gives CDR1 KGHSH, CDR2 LQKENI. Losses at the gene ends were 5 bases for V and 9 bases for J; bases not matched to a gene: 7. The CDR3 loop reads CASSSGQGRGSPLHF. The CDR3 DNA sequence: TGTGCCAGCTCATCGGGACAGGGGAGGGGTTCACCCCTCCACTTT.

The chain recombines TRBV25-1 with TRBJ1-1, with D maybe TRBD1 (5 bases). This CDR3 has 12 amino acids. The V and J ends lost 8 bases and 9 bases respectively, with 16 bases between them. In germline, CDR1 is MGHDK, CDR2 SYGVNS. The CDR3 protein is CASSFQGAKAFF. The DNA for the CDR3 is TGTGCCAGCTCCTTCCAGGGCGCCAAAGCTTTCTTT.

This clone was observed many times. V is TRBV4-2 and J is TRBJ1-2, with D possibly being TRBD1 (6 bases). Germline CDR1 LGHNA, CDR2 YNFKEQ. This CDR3 spans 15 amino acids. Between the trimmed V and J ends, which lost 0 bases and 4 bases, there was a span of 12 bases. The CDR3 spells CASSQDLGRGYGYTF. CDR3 coding DNA: TGTGCCAGCAGCCAAGATTTAGGCAGGGGCTATGGCTACACCTTC.

In the case of this clone: The junction differs from germline at one of its ends, possibly a read error. This chain joins TRBV7-7 and TRBJ2-1, with D possibly TRBD2 on 6 matching bases. The CDR3 contains 14 residues. Per the germline V gene, CDR1 is SSHAT and CDR2 is FNYEAQ (reference sequence). CDR3 residues: CASSPLDYSNEQFF. CDR3 sequence (DNA): TGTGCTAGCAGCCCCCTGGACTACAGCAATGAGCAGTTCTTC. The variable domain in full, with the rest retrieved from reference TRBV7-7 and TRBJ2-1, is GAGVSQSPRYKVTKRGQDVTLRCDPISSHATLYWYQQALGQGPEFLTYFNYEAQPDKSGLPSDRFSAERPEGSISTLTIQRTEQRDSAMYRCASSPLDYSNEQFFGPGTRLTVL.

V usage is TRBV2 and J usage is TRBJ2-5, with a possible D match to TRBD2 (6 bases). Trimming cost V 8 bases and J 2 bases, with 12 bases left between them. Germline lookup yields CDR1 SNHLY and CDR2 FYNNEI. This CDR3 comprises 13 residues. The CDR3 DNA reads TGTGCCAGCCTCCCCGGGAGACAAGAGACCCAGTACTTC. Protein: CASLPGRQETQYF.

This rearrangement joins TRBV19 to TRBJ1-2; a possible D gene is TRBD1 (5 bases). Looked up from germline, CDR1 is LNHDA and CDR2 is SQIVND (reference sequence). With 0 bases removed from V and 4 bases from J, the gap between germline ends came to 9 bases. The CDR3 totals 14 residues. This CDR3 is CASSIEEGTYGYTF. Written as DNA, the CDR3 is TGTGCCAGTAGTATAGAGGAGGGGACCTATGGCTACACCTTC.

This clone was observed once. The chain has TRBV29-1 and TRBJ2-7; weak D call: TRBD2 (6 bases). CDR1 and CDR2 (germline): SQVTM, ANQGSEA. This CDR3 is 13 amino acids long. The V end lost 2 bases, the J end lost 0 bases, and 8 bases lay between the germline ends. The CDR3 sequence: CSVERESSYEQYF. CDR3 DNA sequence: TGCAGCGTTGAACGGGAGAGCTCCTACGAGCAGTACTTC.

The gene calls are TRBV11-2 and TRBJ2-7; D is ambiguous. The CDR3 runs 14 residues. The germline V and J ends were trimmed by 0 bases and 1 base, with 7 bases remaining between them. The germline gives CDR1 SGHAT, CDR2 FQNNGV. CDR3 sequence (DNA): TGTGCCAGCAGCTTAGATAGTCGTTCCTACGAGCAGTACTTC. Its protein product is CASSLDSRSYEQYF.

The rearrangement uses TRBV28 and TRBJ1-2; the D is unclear. The CDR3 loop spans 12 amino acids. Germline V lookup: CDR1 MDHEN, CDR2 SYDVKM. The germline V and J ends were trimmed by 10 bases and 8 bases, with 17 bases remaining between them. The CDR3 protein is CATRGIQRGYTF. The DNA for the CDR3 is TGTGCCACCCGCGGGATCCAGCGGGGCTACACCTTC.

The chain carries TRBV7-6 and TRBJ2-5, with TRBD1 as a possible D gene (6 bases). Between the trimmed V and J ends, which lost 2 bases and 4 bases, there was a span of 17 bases. Germline V gene data show CDR1 as SGHVS and CDR2 as FNYEAQ. The length of the CDR3 is 16 residues. DNA of the CDR3: TGTGCCAGCAGCTTAATGGTTCAGGGGAGAGGAGAGACCCAGTACTTC. Translation: CASSLMVQGRGETQYF.

The genes are TRBV6-1 and TRBJ1-5, with unresolved D. Germline V gene sequence: CDR1 MNHNS, CDR2 SASEGT. V lost 4 bases and J lost 3, with 7 bases in between. The CDR3 covers 13 residues. The CDR3 reads CASSVLPNQPQHF. The CDR3 DNA is TGTGCCAGCAGTGTCCTACCCAATCAGCCCCAGCATTTT.

This sequence joins TRBV4-1 and TRBJ1-6; no clear D. In germline, CDR1 is MGHRA, CDR2 YSYEKL. CDR3 size: 18 residues. The V gene lost 4 bases and the J gene lost 0 bases, with 16 bases spanning the gap. The DNA of the CDR3 is TGCGCCAGCAGCCCTCGCGGGTCCTCCAGCTCCTATAATTCACCCCTCCACTTT. This sequence encodes CASSPRGSSSSYNSPLHF.

The chain has TRBV15 and TRBJ1-1; 7 nucleotides match TRBD1. Germline V gene lookup returns CDR1 LNHNV and CDR2 YYDKDF (reference sequence). The J segment lost 3 bases and the V segment lost 0 bases, leaving 19 bases of the junction unmatched. The CDR3 extends over 20 amino acids. CDR3 DNA sequence: TGTGCCACCAGCAGAGATGCGCTCTGGCAGGGGGTATTTGGCGACACTGAAGCTTTCTTT. Amino acids: CATSRDALWQGVFGDTEAFF.

This clone came up a few times. The CDR3 protein is CASSLGSGGNTEAFF. The CDR3 nucleotides read TGTGCCAGCAGCTTAGGGTCAGGGGGGAACACTGAAGCTTTCTTT. The chain recombines TRBV7-2 with TRBJ1-1, with 7 nucleotides matching TRBD1. Germline loops: CDR1 SGHTA, CDR2 FQGNSA. The CDR3 has 15 amino acids. V trimming: 1 base; J trimming: 1 base; junction bases outside the gene matches: 3.

The count of this clone is one. The chain carries TRBV6-4 and TRBJ2-7; TRBD2 aligns across 7 bases. This CDR3 is 14 amino acids long. Germline CDR1 and CDR2: MRHNA and SNTAGT. Trimming removed 3 bases from V and 9 bases from J; junction bases left unmatched: 11. The CDR3 reads CASSDRPGGSLQYF. In nucleotides, the CDR3 is TGTGCCAGCAGTGATCGACCGGGAGGCTCCTTGCAGTACTTC.

The J gene is TRBJ2-1, the V gene TRBV10-3, with 9 bases fitting TRBD1. Germline CDR1 ENHRY, CDR2 SYGVKD. The CDR3 is 15 residues long. V lost 4 bases, J lost 7 bases, and 8 bases stayed unmatched. For the CDR3, the DNA is TGTGCCATCAGTGGACGGGACAGGGTGAGGAATGAGCAGTTCTTC. Amino acids: CAISGRDRVRNEQFF.

This sequence joins TRBV19 and TRBJ2-7, with D maybe TRBD1 (6 bases). Between the trimmed V and J ends, which lost 3 bases and 1 base, there was a span of 13 bases. Germline loops: CDR1 LNHDA, CDR2 SQIVND (reference sequence). The CDR3 is 15 amino acids. The CDR3 reads CASSMGWGPSYEQYF. As DNA, the CDR3 is TGTGCCAGTAGTATGGGGTGGGGGCCTTCCTACGAGCAGTACTTC.

V is TRBV7-9 and J is TRBJ2-7, with a possible D match to TRBD1 (5 bases). Germline V gene data show CDR1 as SEHNR and CDR2 as FQNEAQ (reference sequence). The CDR3 has 16 amino acids. V was shortened by 2 bases and J by 2 bases, with 16 bases between the two germline ends. CDR3 nucleotide sequence: TGTGCCAGCAGCTTATTCCTCGGGCAGGGCACCTACGAGCAGTACTTC. Translation gives CASSLFLGQGTYEQYF. The whole variable domain, remainder taken from reference TRBV7-9 and TRBJ2-7, is DTGVSQNPRHKITKRGQNVTFRCDPISEHNRLYWYRQTLGQGPEFLTYFQNEAQLEKSRLLSDRFSAERPKGSFSTLEIQRTEQGDSAMYLCASSLFLGQGTYEQYFGPGTRLTVT.

The chain uses TRBV11-3 and TRBJ2-1; weak D call: TRBD2 (6 bases). Looked up from germline, CDR1 is SGHNT and CDR2 is YENEEA. V was pared by 3 bases and J by 9 bases, with 21 bases between. This CDR3 has 16 residues. The CDR3 is CASSLGLGIQGIEQFF. The DNA for the CDR3 is TGTGCCAGCAGCTTGGGACTTGGTATTCAGGGTATTGAGCAGTTCTTC.

This clone has more than one count but fewer than ten. The chain combines TRBV29-1 with TRBJ2-5; D may be TRBD1 (6 bases). Trimming took off 4 bases at V and 7 bases at J, with 13 bases between the two ends. The CDR3 totals 12 residues. Germline V gene data show CDR1 as SQVTM and CDR2 as ANQGSEA. DNA of the CDR3: TGCAGCGTTGGGCAGGGGACCAGGACCCAGTACTTC. As protein: CSVGQGTRTQYF.

The chain combines TRBV20-1 with TRBJ1-2; the D gene is possibly TRBD1 (5 bases). The CDR3 has 10 residues. Germline V CDR1 and CDR2: DFQATT, SNEGSKA (reference sequence). DNA of the CDR3: TGCAGAGCAGGGTTGGATGGCTACACCTTC. It encodes CRAGLDGYTF.

V and J are TRBV6-1 and TRBJ2-3; D call uncertain. Germline V CDR1 and CDR2: MNHNS, SASEGT. The length of the CDR3 is 15 residues. V lost 5 bases to trimming and J lost 2 bases, with 14 bases between them. DNA for the CDR3: TGTGCCAGCAGTTCCCCACGCGGATTCACAGATACGCAGTATTTT. As protein: CASSSPRGFTDTQYF.

As concerns this clone: One end of the junction varies from germline; a read error may be responsible. This chain connects TRBV2 to TRBJ1-5; the match to TRBD1 covers 7 bases. Looked up from germline, CDR1 is SNHLY and CDR2 is FYNNEI. The CDR3 has 15 amino acids. This CDR3 is CASREGTVPQSAQHF. The CDR3 DNA is TGTGCCAGCAGGGAAGGGACAGTTCCACAATCAGCCCAGCATTTT. Based on the CDR3 plus reference TRBV2 and TRBJ1-5, the full variable domain is EPEVTQTPSHQVTQMGQEVILRCVPISNHLYFYWYRQILGQKVEFLVSFYNNEISEKSEIFDDQFSVERPDGSNFTLKIRSTKLEDSAMYFCASREGTVPQSAQHFGDGTRLSIL.